The TCR beta chain described here comes from a study of monozygotic twins with inflammatory bowel disease. Input per TCR library consisted of approximately 3.5 ug of total RNA. The template-switching step introduced UMIs that carried a 6-nucleotide sample barcode. TCRdb reanalyzed the 5' RACE reads, giving one entry per CDR3 protein sequence and no DNA. Here the sample table reports fewer than 450,000 distinct CDR3 sequences. A note on this clonotype: The antigen is unknown.

Study results and caveats: Lower TCRbeta diversity (inverse Simpson) was seen in IBD patients than in healthy co-twins. Whether twins were concordant or discordant made no difference to repertoire similarity, possibly from limited power.

The V gene's germline CDR1 is SNHLY and CDR2 FYNNEI. The CDR3 sequence is 12 residues long. The chain recombines TRBV2 with TRBJ2-3. The TCR was taken from a human donor with ulcerative colitis or Crohn's disease, or a healthy co-twin of an affected twin (not recorded which). Sequenced input: blood. The CDR3: CASSEHTDTQYF. Full variable domain (rest looked up from reference TRBV2 and TRBJ2-3): EPEVTQTPSHQVTQMGQEVILRCVPISNHLYFYWYRQILGQKVEFLVSFYNNEISEKSEIFDDQFSVERPDGSNFTLKIRSTKLEDSAMYFCASSEHTDTQYFGPGTRLTVL.